This note documents a single T cell receptor beta chain sequence. Germline values: CDR1 MNHNS, CDR2 SASEGT. CDR3 size: 16 residues. V lost 2 bases, J lost 2 bases, and 13 bases lay in between. This sample was taken from a study of blood T cell repertoires in COVID-19. About the study: COVID-19 samples from acute and convalescent phases originated in the United States, Italy and Spain.

Some clones are missing from TCRdb's copy, which holds only in-frame ones; the method was immunoSEQ multiplex PCR. The sample records a few hundred thousand clones, roughly 85% being singletons. Sequenced input: peripheral blood. The chain combines TRBV6-1 with TRBJ2-1; a weak D match, TRBD2 (6 bases). The TCR originated in a man over 45 with active or convalescent COVID-19. CDR3 nucleotides: TGTGCCAGCAGTGAACATAGCGGTGGGGCCTACAATGAGCAGTTCTTC. Its protein product is CASSEHSGGAYNEQFF.